The 26 T cell receptor beta chains in this list originate from one sample, sequenced in a study of patients and donors after allogeneic stem cell transplantation. TCRdb itself ran the RT-PCR reads through MiXCR, one entry per CDR3 protein. The data show under 35,000 distinct CDR3 sequences, about two fifths seen once. Sequenced sample: blood, either unsorted or a sorted T cell fraction (not recorded which). Receptor source: a human donor who was either an allogeneic HSCT recipient or a stem cell or donor lymphocyte infusion donor (not recorded which). It is not recorded whose cells these are; they may come from a transplant donor.

About this clonotype: It is likely a read error, because the conserved phenylalanine at the end of the CDR3 is missing. The chain joins TRBV4-2 to TRBJ1-5; no clear D. Germline lookup yields CDR1 LGHNA and CDR2 YNFKEQ. CDR3 length: 16 amino acids. Trimming cost V 0 bases and J 1 base, with 10 bases left between them. CDR3 amino acids: CASSQDSGGSNQPQHI. DNA for the CDR3: TGTGCCAGCAGCCAAGATTCAGGTGGAAGCAATCAGCCCCAGCATATT.

This rearrangement joins TRBV4-1 to TRBJ2-1; 9 nucleotides agree with TRBD2. With V trimmed by 3 bases and J by 7 bases, 16 bases remained unmatched. Germline assignment: CDR1 MGHRA and CDR2 YSYEKL. CDR3 length equals 18 residues. The CDR3 coding sequence is TGCGCCAGCAGCCATCTCCCTGGTGGCCTAGCGGGATATAATGAGCAGTTCTTC. Amino acid sequence: CASSHLPGGLAGYNEQFF.

This chain joins TRBV6-5 and TRBJ2-2; D is undetermined. The CDR3 sequence is 13 residues long. Trimming took off 3 bases at V and 4 bases at J, with 6 bases between the two ends. Germline V gene sequence: CDR1 MNHEY, CDR2 SVGAGI. The CDR3 protein is CASSYSTTGELFF. CDR3 DNA sequence: TGTGCCAGCAGTTATTCGACCACCGGGGAGCTGTTTTTT.

The rearrangement uses TRBV10-3 and TRBJ1-5; TRBD1 might be the D (6 bases). Germline V gives CDR1 ENHRY, CDR2 SYGVKD. V was pared by 2 bases and J by 5 bases, with 7 bases between. The CDR3 length is 13 residues. The CDR3 region is CAISENRDQPQHF. DNA of the CDR3: TGTGCCATCAGTGAGAACAGGGATCAGCCCCAGCATTTT.

The chain is built from TRBV15 and TRBJ1-1; D remains unclear. Germline loops: CDR1 LNHNV, CDR2 YYDKDF (reference sequence). This CDR3 has 15 residues. Trimming left V 4 bases short and J 1 base short, with 13 bases between. The CDR3 nucleotides are TGTGCCACCAGCACAGAACAACGAGCGAACACTGAAGCTTTCTTT. It is translated as CATSTEQRANTEAFF.

This clonotype was counted at least ten times. This CDR3 is CASSLVRISDNEQFF. The CDR3 bases are TGCGCCAGCAGCTTGGTCCGCATCAGTGACAATGAGCAGTTCTTC. The rearrangement uses TRBV5-1 and TRBJ2-1; D ambiguous. The CDR3 is made up of 15 amino acids. Germline CDR1 SGHRS, CDR2 YFSETQ. V was shortened by 0 bases and J by 5 bases, with 12 bases between the two germline ends.

The chain recombines TRBV20-1 with TRBJ1-1; TRBD1 is a possible D gene (5 bases). The CDR3 sequence is 13 residues long. Germline V CDR1 and CDR2: DFQATT, SNEGSKA (reference sequence). Trimming shortened V by 3 bases and J by 1 base, and 9 bases separated the two germline ends. The CDR3 sequence is CSASAGQNTEAFF. CDR3 bases: TGCAGTGCTAGTGCAGGGCAGAACACTGAAGCTTTCTTT.

The gene calls are TRBV4-3 and TRBJ2-7; D remains unclear. Trimming removed 4 bases at V and 5 bases at J, with 12 bases between. The CDR3 totals 13 residues. From germline, CDR1 is LGHNA and CDR2 YSLEER. The CDR3 reads CASSPNLGDEQYV. The CDR3 region has the DNA TGCGCCAGCAGCCCGAATCTAGGCGACGAGCAGTACGTC.

The J gene is TRBJ2-3, the V gene TRBV29-1; 8 bases line up with TRBD2. The V gene's germline CDR1 is SQVTM and CDR2 ANQGSEA. The CDR3 covers 14 residues. Losses at the gene ends were 5 bases for V and 0 bases for J; bases not matched to a gene: 4. The CDR3 protein is CSVFKRESTDTQYF. The CDR3 DNA sequence: TGCAGCGTTTTTAAGCGGGAGAGCACAGATACGCAGTATTTT.

The chain recombines TRBV6-5 with TRBJ1-6; the D gene is possibly TRBD1 (5 bases). The germline V gene encodes CDR1 MNHEY and CDR2 SVGAGI. The CDR3 spans 14 residues. Trimming took 5 bases from V and 6 from J, leaving 11 bases between them. The CDR3: CASSPETANSPLHF. CDR3 sequence (DNA): TGTGCCAGCAGTCCCGAGACAGCTAATTCACCCCTCCACTTT.

V is TRBV5-1 and J is TRBJ1-2; 7 nucleotides line up with TRBD1. The CDR3 covers 13 residues. The trim removed 4 bases at V and 4 bases at J, leaving 4 bases unmatched. Germline V gene lookup returns CDR1 SGHRS and CDR2 YFSETQ. Here the CDR3 reads CASSLGQLYGYTF. The CDR3 DNA reads TGCGCCAGCAGCCTGGGACAGCTCTATGGCTACACCTTC.

The chain combines TRBV7-9 with TRBJ2-1; TRBD2 agrees at 10 bases. After removal of 4 bases from V and 7 bases from J, the junction contained 10 bases not matched to a gene. Germline CDR1 is SEHNR and CDR2 is FQNEAQ (reference sequence). This CDR3 comprises 16 residues. This chain's CDR3 is CASSSKSGGAWNEQFF. The CDR3 DNA is TGTGCCAGCAGCTCCAAAAGCGGGGGGGCTTGGAATGAGCAGTTCTTC.

The chain is built from TRBV10-3 and TRBJ1-5; 9 bases line up with TRBD1. Germline trimming cut 5 bases from V and 8 bases from J; bases unmatched to any gene: 10. From germline, CDR1 is ENHRY and CDR2 SYGVKD. The length of the CDR3 is 15 residues. The DNA for the CDR3 is TGTGCCATCAGTAACTACAGGGGGCAGGGAGAGCCCCAGCATTTT. It codes for CAISNYRGQGEPQHF.

The V call is TRBV6-6, the J call TRBJ1-4; 10 bases are shared with TRBD1. CDR3 size: 16 residues. Per the germline V gene, CDR1 is MNHNY and CDR2 is SVGAGI (reference sequence). Trimming at V came to 1 base and at J to 5 bases, leaving 4 bases not matched to a gene. This CDR3 reads CASSYFGTGDNEKLFF. The DNA of the CDR3 is TGTGCCAGCAGTTACTTCGGGACAGGGGACAATGAAAAACTGTTTTTT.

The J gene is TRBJ2-3, the V gene TRBV6-6; 10 nucleotides align to TRBD2. Germline lookup yields CDR1 MNHNY and CDR2 SVGAGI (reference sequence). The CDR3 has 15 residues. V trimming: 4 bases; J trimming: 3 bases; junction bases outside the gene matches: 4. The CDR3 coding sequence is TGTGCCAGCAGTTCCAAGCGGGGGGGTACAGATACGCAGTATTTT. Translation gives CASSSKRGGTDTQYF.

The chain recombines TRBV7-9 with TRBJ1-4; D ambiguous. Germline CDR1 and CDR2: SEHNR and FQNEAQ (reference sequence). Trimming pared 4 bases from V and 6 bases from J, leaving 12 bases between. The CDR3 runs to 14 residues. The CDR3 loop is CASSSRTPDEKLFF. For the CDR3, the DNA is TGTGCCAGCAGCTCCCGGACCCCAGATGAAAAACTGTTTTTT.

The chain uses TRBV5-1 and TRBJ2-2, with no clear D. V lost 4 bases, J lost 1 base, and 14 bases lay in between. Per the germline V gene, CDR1 is SGHRS and CDR2 is YFSETQ. The length of the CDR3 is 16 residues. Here the CDR3 reads CASSLLSGRNTGELFF. CDR3 coding DNA: TGCGCCAGCAGCCTATTGTCGGGTAGGAACACCGGGGAGCTGTTTTTT.

In this sample, this clonotype turned up many times. The chain combines TRBV6-6 with TRBJ1-2, with TRBD1 as a possible D gene (5 bases). Trimming pared 7 bases from V and 7 bases from J, leaving 22 bases between. CDR3 size: 15 residues. Per germline, CDR1 MNHNY and CDR2 SVGAGI (reference sequence). The CDR3 DNA reads as TGTGCCAGCACCCCGGGGCGGAGGAAGCAGTCTGGCTACACCTTC. It codes for CASTPGRRKQSGYTF.

The genes are TRBV7-2 and TRBJ2-1, with TRBD2 as a possible D gene (6 bases). Germline loops: CDR1 SGHTA, CDR2 FQGNSA. The CDR3 has 13 amino acids. The V gene lost 3 bases and the J gene lost 10 bases, with 13 bases spanning the gap. The CDR3 sequence is CASSFGTAQEQFF. The CDR3, as DNA: TGTGCCAGCAGCTTTGGGACTGCCCAAGAGCAGTTCTTC.

This clonotype showed up many times. V usage is TRBV18 and J usage is TRBJ1-6; TRBD1 agrees at 8 bases. Germline values: CDR1 KGHSH, CDR2 LQKENI. The CDR3 loop spans 18 amino acids. After removal of 3 bases from V and 9 bases from J, the junction contained 16 bases not matched to a gene. CDR3 DNA sequence: TGTGCCAGCTCACCGGGAACAGGGGGTGCCGGCTATGCTTCACCCCTCCACTTT. Its protein is CASSPGTGGAGYASPLHF.

This clonotype came up a few times. This chain links TRBV20-1 with TRBJ1-6; maybe TRBD1 (6 bases). The CDR3 spans 14 residues. CDR1 and CDR2 (germline): DFQATT, SNEGSKA (reference sequence). V was trimmed by 6 bases and J by 4 bases, leaving 13 bases between them. CDR3 sequence reads: CSAQTGPYNSPLHF. CDR3 nucleotide sequence: TGCAGTGCCCAAACAGGGCCATATAATTCACCCCTCCACTTT.

This rearrangement joins TRBV29-1 to TRBJ1-4; D possibly corresponds to TRBD1 (6 bases). This CDR3 is 15 amino acids long. Germline V gene lookup returns CDR1 SQVTM and CDR2 ANQGSEA. Deletions cut 6 bases from V and 2 bases from J, with 16 bases between. The CDR3 sequence is CSVGQRRTTNEKLFF. CDR3 bases: TGCAGCGTCGGACAGAGGAGGACGACTAATGAAAAACTGTTTTTT.

This chain connects TRBV6-9 to TRBJ1-2, with 10 bases aligning to TRBD1. CDR3 length equals 13 residues. The germline gives CDR1 MNHGY, CDR2 SVAAGI. V gave up 9 bases and J gave up 2 bases; unmatched junction bases: 3. The CDR3 sequence is CARPGQGNYGYTF. CDR3 sequence (DNA): TGTGCCAGGCCGGGACAGGGGAACTATGGCTACACCTTC.

Sample share makes this clonotype medium-sized. The V call is TRBV20-1, the J call TRBJ2-1; TRBD2 matches at 12 bases. The junction had 7 bases not matched to a gene; V was cut back by 4 bases and J by 9 bases. CDR3 length: 14 amino acids. Germline loops: CDR1 DFQATT, CDR2 SNEGSKA (reference sequence). CDR3 DNA sequence: TGCAGTGCTACGACTAGCGGGAGCGCGGGTGAGCAGTTCTTC. It codes for CSATTSGSAGEQFF.

This chain uses TRBV4-2 with TRBJ2-7; D gene ambiguous. The CDR3 has 13 amino acids. V lost 2 bases, J lost 3 bases, and 8 bases lay in between. The germline V gene has CDR1 LGHNA and CDR2 YNFKEQ. CDR3 in amino acids: CASSQLSGYEQYV. The CDR3 region has the DNA TGTGCCAGCAGCCAACTCTCGGGCTACGAGCAGTACGTC.

The table lists this clonotype with a few counts. CDR3 protein: CASRLGGATNYNSPLHF. Here the CDR3 DNA reads TGTGCCAGCCGCCTCGGAGGGGCCACCAATTATAATTCACCCCTCCACTTT. The rearrangement links TRBV5-4 to TRBJ1-6; a weak D match, TRBD1 (5 bases). V was clipped by 7 bases and J by 4 bases, with 21 bases between them. The CDR3 extends over 17 amino acids. Germline V lookup: CDR1 SGHNT, CDR2 YYREEE (reference sequence).